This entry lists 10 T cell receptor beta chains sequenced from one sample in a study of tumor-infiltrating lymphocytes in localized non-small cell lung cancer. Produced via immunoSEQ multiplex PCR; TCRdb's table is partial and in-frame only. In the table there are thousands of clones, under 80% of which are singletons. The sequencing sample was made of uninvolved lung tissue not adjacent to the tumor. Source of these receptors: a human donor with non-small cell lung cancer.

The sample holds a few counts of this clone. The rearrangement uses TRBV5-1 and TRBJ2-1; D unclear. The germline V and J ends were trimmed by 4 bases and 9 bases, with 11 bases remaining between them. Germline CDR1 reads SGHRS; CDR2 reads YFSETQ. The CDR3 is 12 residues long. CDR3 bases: TGCGCCAGCAGCAGTAGCAACAGTGAGCAGTTCTTC. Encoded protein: CASSSSNSEQFF.

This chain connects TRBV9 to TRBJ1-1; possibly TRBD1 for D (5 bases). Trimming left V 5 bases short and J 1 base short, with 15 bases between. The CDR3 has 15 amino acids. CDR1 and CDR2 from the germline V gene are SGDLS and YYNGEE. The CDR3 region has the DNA TGTGCCAGCAGAAGAGACTGGGGGGGGAACACTGAAGCTTTCTTT. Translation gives CASRRDWGGNTEAFF.

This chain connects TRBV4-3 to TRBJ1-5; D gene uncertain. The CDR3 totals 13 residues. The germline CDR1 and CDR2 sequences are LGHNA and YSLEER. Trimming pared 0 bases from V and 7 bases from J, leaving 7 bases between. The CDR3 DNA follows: TGCGCCAGCAGCCAAGATAAGGGACAGCCCCAGCATTTT. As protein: CASSQDKGQPQHF.

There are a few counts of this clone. Written as DNA, the CDR3 is TGTGCCAGCAGACTCAACCAAGGGGTCACGTACTTC. This gives the protein CASRLNQGVTYF. V usage is TRBV27 and J usage is TRBJ2-7, with D possibly being TRBD1 (5 bases). The germline V and J ends were trimmed by 6 bases and 12 bases, with 18 bases remaining between them. Per the germline V gene, CDR1 is MNHEY and CDR2 is SMNVEV (reference sequence). The CDR3 covers 12 residues.

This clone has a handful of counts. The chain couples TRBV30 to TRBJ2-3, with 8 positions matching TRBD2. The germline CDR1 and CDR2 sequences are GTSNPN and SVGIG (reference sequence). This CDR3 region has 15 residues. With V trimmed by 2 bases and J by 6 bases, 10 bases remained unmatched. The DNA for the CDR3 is TGTGCCTGGAGTTCGAGCGGGGGTTTAGTCGATACGCAGTATTTT. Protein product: CAWSSSGGLVDTQYF.

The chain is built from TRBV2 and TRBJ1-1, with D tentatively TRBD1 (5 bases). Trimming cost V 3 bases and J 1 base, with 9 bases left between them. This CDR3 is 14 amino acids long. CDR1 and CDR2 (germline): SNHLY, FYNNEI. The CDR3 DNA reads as TGTGCCAGCAGTGACCAGGGAGAGAACACTGAAGCTTTCTTT. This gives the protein CASSDQGENTEAFF.

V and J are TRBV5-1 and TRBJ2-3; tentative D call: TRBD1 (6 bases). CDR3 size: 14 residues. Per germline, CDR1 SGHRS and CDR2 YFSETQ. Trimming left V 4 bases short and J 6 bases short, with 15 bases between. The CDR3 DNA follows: TGCGCCAGCAGCGACGGGTCAAGGGGGGATACGCAGTATTTT. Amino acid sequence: CASSDGSRGDTQYF.

CDR3 amino acids: CASKRGQGRQPQHF. The DNA for the CDR3 is TGTGCCAGTAAACGAGGACAGGGAAGACAGCCCCAGCATTTT. The chain combines TRBV19 with TRBJ1-5; 8 bases align to TRBD1. The germline gives CDR1 LNHDA, CDR2 SQIVND (reference sequence). V lost 7 bases, J lost 7 bases, and 9 bases stayed unmatched. This CDR3 spans 14 amino acids.

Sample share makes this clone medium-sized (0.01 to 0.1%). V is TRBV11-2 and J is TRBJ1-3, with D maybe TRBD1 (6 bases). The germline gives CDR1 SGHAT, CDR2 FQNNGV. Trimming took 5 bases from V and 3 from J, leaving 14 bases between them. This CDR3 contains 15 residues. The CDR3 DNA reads TGTGCCAGCAGCCGAACAGGGTCGAATGGAAACACCATATATTTT. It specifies CASSRTGSNGNTIYF. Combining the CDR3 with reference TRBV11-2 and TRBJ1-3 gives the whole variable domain EAGVAQSPRYKIIEKRQSVAFWCNPISGHATLYWYQQILGQGPKLLIQFQNNGVVDDSQLPKDRFSAERLKGVDSTLKIQPAKLEDSAVYLCASSRTGSNGNTIYFGEGSWLTVV.

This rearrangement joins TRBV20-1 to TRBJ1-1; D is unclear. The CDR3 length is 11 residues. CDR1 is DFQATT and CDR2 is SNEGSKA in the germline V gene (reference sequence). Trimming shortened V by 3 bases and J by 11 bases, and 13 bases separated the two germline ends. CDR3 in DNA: TGCAGTGCTAGTCCGGGGAGGGCTGCTTTCTTT. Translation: CSASPGRAAFF.